These 4 T cell receptor beta chains were sequenced from one sample in a study of T-cell memory formation after mild COVID-19. TCRdb redid the calling of the 5' RACE reads with MiXCR, one entry per CDR3 protein. The top ten clones hold roughly 8.9% of a sample with roughly 410,000 distinct CDR3 sequences, roughly a quarter of them seen once. Sequenced sample: PBMCs or a T cell subset sorted from them (not recorded which). The receptor set was obtained from an adult woman who had mild COVID-19 (a few samples of this study predate the infection). Cell type and time point are not known.

This rearrangement joins TRBV12-3 or TRBV12-4 to TRBJ2-1; the match to TRBD2 covers 7 bases. V lost 4 bases, J lost 2 bases, and 14 bases stayed unmatched. There are 18 residues in the CDR3. The CDR3 spells CASSSTGGSGPAYNEQFF. CDR3 sequence (DNA): TGTGCCAGCAGTTCTACCGGGGGGAGCGGGCCAGCCTACAATGAGCAGTTCTTC.

This clonotype was found a few times. J is TRBJ2-7 and V is TRBV7-6, with a tentative D call TRBD2 (6 bases). The V gene's germline CDR1 is SGHVS and CDR2 FNYEAQ. The length of the CDR3 is 14 residues. The V end lost 1 base, the J end lost 6 bases, and 13 bases lay between the germline ends. CDR3 protein: CASSLGEANGEQYF. DNA of the CDR3: TGTGCCAGCAGCTTAGGGGAGGCCAACGGCGAGCAGTACTTC. Combining the CDR3 with reference TRBV7-6 and TRBJ2-7 gives the whole variable domain GAGVSQSPRYKVTKRGQDVALRCDPISGHVSLYWYRQALGQGPEFLTYFNYEAQQDKSGLPNDRFSAERPEGSISTLTIQRTEQRDSAMYRCASSLGEANGEQYFGPGTRLTVT.

This clonotype was seen ten or more times. This chain uses TRBV7-9 with TRBJ2-5, with D perhaps given as TRBD1 or TRBD2 (5 bases each). Germline V gives CDR1 SEHNR, CDR2 FQNEAQ (reference sequence). The CDR3 has 15 residues. Trimming cost V 0 bases and J 5 bases, with 13 bases left between them. The CDR3 spells CASSLAGARGETQYF. CDR3 coding DNA: TGTGCCAGCAGCTTAGCTGGGGCTAGAGGGGAGACCCAGTACTTC.

This clonotype was seen a handful of times. The V call is TRBV12-3 or TRBV12-4, the J call TRBJ2-1, with 8 nucleotides matching TRBD2. V shed 6 bases, J shed 6 bases, and the junction held 10 bases outside the gene matches. The CDR3 is 15 residues long. In DNA form, the CDR3 reads TGTGCCAGCAGCGCCCGGAGGCGGGAGGTCAATGAGCAGTTCTTC. Translation gives CASSARRREVNEQFF.